This entry describes one T cell receptor (beta chain). Per the study methods: Amplification of reference gene primers was used by the study to estimate nucleated cell counts. The repertoire was sequenced with immunoSEQ multiplex PCR; TCRdb's copy has only in-frame clones and lacks some. For V, J and clone size, that table is used; D and trimming come from the DNA. This table has just over 80,000 clones, roughly 76% appearing once. This entry belongs to a study of blood T cell repertoires in COVID-19. Study in general: Collection of acute and convalescent COVID-19 samples took place in the United States, Italy and Spain. PBMCs, B-cell-depleted T cells, or T cells were the source of the cDNA or gDNA that made up the material.

Sequencing was carried out using peripheral blood. The source is a woman aged 80 or over with active or convalescent COVID-19.

CDR3 bases: TGTGCCAGCAGCCCCCTCGGGGCAGGGGTGTACTATGGCTACACCTTC. Residues: CASSPLGAGVYYGYTF. This rearrangement joins TRBV7-8 to TRBJ1-2; perhaps TRBD1 as D (6 bases). Germline CDR1 reads SGHVS; CDR2 reads FQNEAQ. This CDR3 is built from 16 residues. V was clipped by 5 bases and J by 3 bases, with 19 bases between them.